This T cell receptor (beta chain) is drawn from a study of neurological immune-mediated disorders. TCRdb processed the 5' RACE reads anew with MiXCR; each CDR3 protein has one entry. The table includes about 80,000 distinct CDR3 sequences, 5.8% detected once. Trimming cost V 6 bases and J 7 bases; bases outside gene matches: 4. The CDR3 spans 13 residues. CDR1 MNHEY and CDR2 SVGAGI come from the germline V gene. Ten or more counts support this clonotype. The antigen is undetermined. Time point of the sample: longitudinal time-point 2. Overall study findings and caveats: The multiple sclerosis repertoire cluster was not associated with any clinical or MRI feature, with the authors stating that larger cohorts are needed. The most TCR clonal expansion was seen in HTLV-1-associated myelopathy, and the least was seen in multiple sclerosis, which fell below healthy controls. Subjects shared no identical expanded-clone CDR3 amino acid sequences, suggesting private TCR-beta repertoires in all groups.

J is TRBJ1-2 and V is TRBV6-5, with TRBD1 identical over 11 bases. The specimen sequenced was PBMCs. The source of this sequence is a woman aged 55-69 years with multiple sclerosis. CDR3 residues: CASSRTGGRGYTF. The CDR3 DNA follows: TGTGCCAGCAGCCGGACAGGGGGCCGTGGCTACACCTTC.